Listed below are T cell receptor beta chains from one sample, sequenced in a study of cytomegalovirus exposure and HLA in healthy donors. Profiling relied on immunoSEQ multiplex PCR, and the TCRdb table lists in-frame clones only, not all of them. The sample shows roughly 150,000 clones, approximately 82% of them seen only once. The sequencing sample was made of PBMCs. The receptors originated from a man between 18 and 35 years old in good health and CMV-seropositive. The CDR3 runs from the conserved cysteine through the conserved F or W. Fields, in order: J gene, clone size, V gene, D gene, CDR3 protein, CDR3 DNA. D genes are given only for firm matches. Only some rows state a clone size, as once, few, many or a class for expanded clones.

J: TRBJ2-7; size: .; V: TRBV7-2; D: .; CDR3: CASSHTLRYEQYF; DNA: TGTGCCAGCAGTCACACCCTGCGGTACGAGCAGTACTTC
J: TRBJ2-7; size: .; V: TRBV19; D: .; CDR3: CASSTPSGKNPYEQYF; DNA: TGTGCCAGTAGTACCCCCTCCGGGAAGAACCCCTACGAGCAGTACTTC
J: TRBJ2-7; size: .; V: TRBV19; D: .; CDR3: CASSSGHWYEQYF; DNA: TGTGCCAGTAGTTCGGGACATTGGTACGAGCAGTACTTC
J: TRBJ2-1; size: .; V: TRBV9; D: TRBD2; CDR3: CASSAPSGRGNEQFF; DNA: TGTGCCAGCAGCGCCCCTAGCGGGAGGGGGAATGAGCAGTTCTTC
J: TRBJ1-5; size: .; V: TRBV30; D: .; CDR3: CAWREPTGTNQPQHF; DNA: TGTGCCTGGAGGGAACCGACAGGAACAAATCAGCCCCAGCATTTT
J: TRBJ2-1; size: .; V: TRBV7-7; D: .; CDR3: CASSPTGLSYNEQFF; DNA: TGTGCCAGCAGCCCCACGGGTCTCTCCTACAATGAGCAGTTCTTC
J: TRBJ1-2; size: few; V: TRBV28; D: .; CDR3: CASSLLQAYGYTF; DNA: TGTGCCAGCAGTTTATTGCAGGCATATGGCTACACCTTC
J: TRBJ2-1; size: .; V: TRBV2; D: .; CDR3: CASSSRQRMYGNNEQFF; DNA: TGTGCCAGCAGTTCCCGGCAGCGGATGTACGGGAACAATGAGCAGTTCTTC
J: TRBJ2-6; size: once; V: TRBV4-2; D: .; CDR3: CASSLATLTGWSGANVLTF; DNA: TGTGCCAGCAGCCTCGCTACTTTAACAGGGTGGTCAGGGGCCAACGTCCTGACTTTC
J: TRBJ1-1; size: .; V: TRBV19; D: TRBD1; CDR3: CVSSKQGEVTEAFF; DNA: TGTGTCAGTAGTAAACAGGGGGAGGTCACTGAAGCTTTCTTT
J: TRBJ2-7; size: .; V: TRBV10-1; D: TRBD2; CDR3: CASSPTSGNEQYF; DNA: TGCGCCAGCAGTCCGACTAGCGGGAACGAGCAGTACTTC
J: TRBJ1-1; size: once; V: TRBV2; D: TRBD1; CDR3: CASRKDRGRTEAFF; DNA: TGTGCCAGCAGAAAGGACAGGGGGAGGACTGAAGCTTTCTTT
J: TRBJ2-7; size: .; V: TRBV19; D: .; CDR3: CSSSIYLGQSYEQYF; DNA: TGTTCCAGTAGTATATATTTAGGACAGAGCTACGAGCAGTACTTC
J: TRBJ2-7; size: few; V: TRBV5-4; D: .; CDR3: CASSPRGGRGDEQYF; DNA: TGTGCCAGCAGTCCCCGAGGAGGGCGAGGGGACGAGCAGTACTTC
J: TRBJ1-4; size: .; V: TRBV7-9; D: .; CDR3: CASSFGGPNEKLFF; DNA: TGTGCCAGCAGCTTTGGCGGGCCGAATGAAAAACTGTTTTTT
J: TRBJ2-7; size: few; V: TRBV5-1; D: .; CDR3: CASSLGPPDEQYF; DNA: TGCGCCAGCAGCTTGGGGCCGCCCGACGAGCAGTACTTC
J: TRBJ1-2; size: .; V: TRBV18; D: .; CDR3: CASSHTDSNYGYTF; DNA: TGTGCCAGCTCACATACGGACAGTAACTATGGCTACACCTTC
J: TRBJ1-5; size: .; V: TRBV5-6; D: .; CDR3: CASSSGAGFSKPQHF; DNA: TGTGCCAGCAGCTCTGGGGCAGGGTTCAGCAAGCCCCAGCATTTT
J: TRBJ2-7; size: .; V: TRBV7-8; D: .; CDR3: CASSSDTTYEQYF; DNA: TGTGCCAGCAGCTCGGACACAACCTACGAGCAGTACTTC
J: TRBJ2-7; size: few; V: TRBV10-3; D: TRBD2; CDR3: CAISESSGRISDEQYF; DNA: TGTGCCATCAGTGAGTCTAGCGGGAGAATAAGCGACGAGCAGTACTTC
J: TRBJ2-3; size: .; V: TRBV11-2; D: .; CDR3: CASSLYSRAGDTQYF; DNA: TGTGCCAGCAGCTTATACAGCCGCGCGGGAGATACGCAGTATTTT
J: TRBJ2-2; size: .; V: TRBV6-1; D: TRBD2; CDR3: CASSDSGSGELFF; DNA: TGTGCCAGCAGTGATAGCGGGTCCGGGGAGCTGTTTTTT
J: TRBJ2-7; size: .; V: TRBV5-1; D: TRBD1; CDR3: CASSLAKLRPGQGYEQYF; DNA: TGCGCCAGCAGCTTGGCCAAGCTGCGCCCGGGACAGGGCTACGAGCAGTACTTC
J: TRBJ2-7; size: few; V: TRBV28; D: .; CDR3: CASSPLARSSYEQYF; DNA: TGTGCCAGCAGTCCCCTCGCTAGGAGCTCCTACGAGCAGTACTTC
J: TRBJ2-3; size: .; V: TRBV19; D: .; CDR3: CASSPFGLPGPDTQYF; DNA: TGTGCCAGTAGTCCCTTCGGACTCCCAGGACCAGATACGCAGTATTTT
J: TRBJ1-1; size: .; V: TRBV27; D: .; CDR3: CASSSKGVTEAFF; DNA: TGTGCCAGCAGTTCTAAGGGGGTCACTGAAGCTTTCTTT
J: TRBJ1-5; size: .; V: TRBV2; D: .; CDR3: CASTSGFGQPQHF; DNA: TGTGCCAGCACCTCAGGGTTCGGGCAGCCCCAGCATTTT
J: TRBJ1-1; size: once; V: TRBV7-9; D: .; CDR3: CASSLAGHATEAFF; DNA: TGTGCCAGCAGCTTAGCGGGACATGCCACTGAAGCTTTCTTT
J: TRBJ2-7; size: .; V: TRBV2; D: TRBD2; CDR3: CARGGTSISYEQYF; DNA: TGTGCCCGCGGTGGGACTAGCATCTCCTACGAGCAGTACTTC
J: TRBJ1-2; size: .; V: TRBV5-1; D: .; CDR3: CASSFTTANYGYTF; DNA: TGCGCCAGCAGCTTTACGACAGCTAACTATGGCTACACCTTC
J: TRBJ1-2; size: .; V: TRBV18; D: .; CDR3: CASSPQGKGYTF; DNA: TGTGCCAGCTCACCGCAGGGGAAGGGCTACACCTTC
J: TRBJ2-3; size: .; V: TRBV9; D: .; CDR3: CASSVTYSGEADTQYF; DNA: TGTGCCAGCAGCGTAACCTATAGTGGGGAGGCAGATACGCAGTATTTT
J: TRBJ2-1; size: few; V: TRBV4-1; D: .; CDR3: CASSLEEEVNEQFF; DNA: TGCGCCAGCAGCCTCGAGGAAGAAGTCAATGAGCAGTTCTTC
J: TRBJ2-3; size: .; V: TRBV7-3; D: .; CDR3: CASSFLRTDTQYF; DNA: TGTGCCAGCAGCTTTCTACGCACAGATACGCAGTATTTT
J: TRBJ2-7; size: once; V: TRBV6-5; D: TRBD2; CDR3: CASRHSSGSGEQYF; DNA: TGTGCCAGCAGACACTCTAGCGGGAGTGGCGAGCAGTACTTC
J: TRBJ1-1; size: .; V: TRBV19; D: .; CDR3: CATQVWARNTEAFF; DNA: TGTGCCACCCAAGTATGGGCCAGGAACACTGAAGCTTTCTTT
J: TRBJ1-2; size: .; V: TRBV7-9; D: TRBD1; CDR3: CASSPTLEDRGGGYTF; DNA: TGTGCCAGCAGCCCGACGCTGGAGGACAGGGGAGGAGGCTACACCTTC
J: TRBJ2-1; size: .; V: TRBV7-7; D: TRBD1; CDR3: CASSFAPTGYDEQFF; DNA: TGTGCTAGCAGTTTTGCCCCGACAGGGTATGATGAGCAGTTCTTC
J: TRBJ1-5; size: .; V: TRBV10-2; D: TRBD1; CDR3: CASNDRGLNQPQHF; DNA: TGCGCCAGCAACGACAGGGGGCTTAATCAGCCCCAGCATTTT
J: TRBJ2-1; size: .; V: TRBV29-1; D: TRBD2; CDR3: CSVEDGKLAGGPGEQFF; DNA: TGCAGCGTTGAAGACGGGAAACTAGCGGGAGGGCCGGGAGAGCAGTTCTTC
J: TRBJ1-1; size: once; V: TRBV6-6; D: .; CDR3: CASSYSTRAEAFF; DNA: TGTGCCAGCAGTTACTCGACCAGGGCTGAAGCTTTCTTT
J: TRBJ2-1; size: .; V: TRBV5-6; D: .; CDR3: CASSLSSYNEQFF; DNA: TGTGCCAGCAGTCTAAGCTCCTACAATGAGCAGTTCTTC
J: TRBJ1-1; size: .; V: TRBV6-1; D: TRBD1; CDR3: CASSAGTGYTEAFF; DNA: TGTGCCAGCAGTGCCGGGACAGGGTACACTGAAGCTTTCTTT
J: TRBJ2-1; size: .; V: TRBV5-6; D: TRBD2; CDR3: CASSLTPGLDDNEQFF; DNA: TGTGCCAGCAGCTTGACGCCGGGACTAGACGACAATGAGCAGTTCTTC
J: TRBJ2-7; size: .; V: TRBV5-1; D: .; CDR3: CASSFSSGEQYF; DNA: TGCGCCAGCAGCTTCTCCTCGGGGGAGCAGTACTTC
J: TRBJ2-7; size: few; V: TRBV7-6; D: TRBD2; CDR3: CASSLVLAGKGSGEQYF; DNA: TGTGCCAGCAGCTTAGTGTTAGCGGGAAAAGGTTCGGGTGAGCAGTACTTC
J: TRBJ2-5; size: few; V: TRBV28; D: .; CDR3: CASSLRGQETQYF; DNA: TGTGCCAGCAGTTTGCGCGGCCAAGAGACCCAGTACTTC
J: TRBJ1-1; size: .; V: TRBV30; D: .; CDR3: CAWSVSGYRIRAEAFF; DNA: TGTGCCTGGAGTGTTTCAGGGTATCGAATTCGCGCTGAAGCTTTCTTT
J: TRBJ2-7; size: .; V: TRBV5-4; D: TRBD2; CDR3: CASTGWTSGTYEQYF; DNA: TGTGCCAGCACCGGGTGGACTAGCGGTACCTACGAGCAGTACTTC
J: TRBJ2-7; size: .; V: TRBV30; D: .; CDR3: CAWRHPMQVYEQYF; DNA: TGTGCCTGGAGACACCCAATGCAGGTCTACGAGCAGTACTTC
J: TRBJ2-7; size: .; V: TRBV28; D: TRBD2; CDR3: CASGASGSYEQYF; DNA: TGTGCCAGCGGGGCTAGCGGGAGCTACGAGCAGTACTTC
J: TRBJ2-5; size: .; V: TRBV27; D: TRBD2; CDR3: CAISSGRRETQYF; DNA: TGTGCCATCTCTAGCGGGAGGAGGGAGACCCAGTACTTC